This entry is about one T cell receptor (beta chain). This record belongs to a study of shared T cell receptors in the human thymus. Assay: immunoSEQ multiplex PCR; the TCRdb copy retains only in-frame clones and omits some. In the table there are hundreds of thousands of clones, 80% to 90% of which are singletons. Germline V gene lookup returns CDR1 SGDLS and CDR2 YYNGEE. Trimming stripped 6 bases from V and 0 bases from J, with 15 bases between. The CDR3 covers 15 residues. The same data also went into a second study, on human thymus T cells.

The source is a girl under three years old with a congenital heart defect. The chain couples TRBV9 to TRBJ1-1; the D gene is possibly TRBD1 (6 bases). Sequences were obtained from thymocytes. The CDR3 sequence is CASTYREFMNTEAFF. CDR3 nucleotides: TGTGCCAGCACCTACAGGGAATTTATGAACACTGAAGCTTTCTTT.